The 10 T cell receptor beta chains presented below share a single source sample, sequenced in a study of vaccination and CD4 T cells after COVID-19. With the Oncomine TCR Beta short-read assay, DNA from cultured CD4+ T cells was sequenced. TCRdb itself ran the PCR reads through MiXCR, one entry per CDR3 protein. Of roughly 20,000 distinct CDR3 sequences in the sample, about 56% are singletons; the top ten hold roughly 10%. Antigens for these TCRs are unknown. Specified treatment: roughly 10-day PBMC culture with coronavirus spike peptide pools or control peptides (ViraFEST assay). Sequencing input: CD4+ T cells from blood, cultured in vitro. The receptors here all came from a human donor who had recovered from COVID-19.

This clonotype came up a few times. The chain employs TRBV7-2 and TRBJ1-2; D is unclear. Germline V gene sequence: CDR1 SGHTA, CDR2 FQGNSA. The ends were cut back, 0 bases at V and 5 bases at J, with 10 bases in the middle. CDR3 length: 14 amino acids. The CDR3 DNA is TGTGCCAGCAGCTTAGCGATGACCGATTATGGCTACACCTTC. Its translation: CASSLAMTDYGYTF.

Only a few counts were recorded for this clonotype. The J gene is TRBJ1-5, the V gene TRBV12-3 or TRBV12-4, with D unresolved. CDR3 size: 17 residues. The V gene lost 5 bases and the J gene lost 2 bases, with 19 bases spanning the gap. Written as DNA, the CDR3 is TGTGCCAGCAGTAAGGGCCCGGGATTCATGGGCAATCAGCCCCAGCATTTT. This gives the protein CASSKGPGFMGNQPQHF.

The CDR3 DNA is TGTGCCAGCAGTTACCTACGGGGACTAGCGGTGAACACCGGGGAGCTGTTTTTT. Translated: CASSYLRGLAVNTGELFF. The rearrangement uses TRBV6-2 or TRBV6-3 and TRBJ2-2; 11 bases are shared with TRBD2. Losses at the gene ends were 2 bases for V and 1 base for J; bases not matched to a gene: 6. The CDR3 is 18 amino acids. CDR1 is MNHEY, CDR2 SVGEGT, per germline.

This clonotype came up a few times. J is TRBJ2-5 and V is TRBV19, with TRBD2 as a possible D gene (6 bases). Germline V gene sequence: CDR1 LNHDA, CDR2 SQIVND (reference sequence). This CDR3 contains 15 residues. The V and J ends lost 3 bases and 5 bases respectively, with 16 bases between them. The CDR3: CASSIRGTGRETQYF. The CDR3 region has the DNA TGTGCCAGTAGTATTCGGGGGACTGGGAGGGAGACCCAGTACTTC.

The chain recombines TRBV2 with TRBJ1-5; D unclear. Germline values: CDR1 SNHLY, CDR2 FYNNEI. V was clipped by 3 bases and J by 5 bases, with 11 bases between them. This CDR3 is 14 amino acids long. CDR3 sequence (DNA): TGTGCCAGCAGTGACTTCGCAGACGATCAGCCCCAGCATTTT. Translated, it gives CASSDFADDQPQHF.

CDR3 bases: TGTGCCAGCAGCCATGCAAGGGGGTCCGGCTACACCTTC. The encoded protein is CASSHARGSGYTF. The chain carries TRBV7-8 and TRBJ1-2; the D gene is possibly TRBD1 (6 bases). The V gene lost 5 bases and the J gene lost 8 bases, with 15 bases spanning the gap. Germline V gene sequence: CDR1 SGHVS, CDR2 FQNEAQ. The CDR3 sequence is 13 residues long. Drawing the rest from reference TRBV7-8 and TRBJ1-2, the complete variable domain is GAGVSQSPRYKVAKRGQDVALRCDPISGHVSLFWYQQALGQGPEFLTYFQNEAQLDKSGLPSDRFFAERPEGSVSTLKIQRTQQEDSAVYLCASSHARGSGYTFGSGTRLTVV.

This clonotype was seen a handful of times. This sequence joins TRBV2 and TRBJ1-2, with D perhaps matching TRBD1 (5 bases). The V gene's germline CDR1 is SNHLY and CDR2 FYNNEI. The CDR3 extends over 13 amino acids. The ends were cut back, 6 bases at V and 10 bases at J, with 18 bases in the middle. The CDR3 bases are TGTGCCAGCAGCCTGCAGGGATTAGACCCCTACACCTTC. As protein: CASSLQGLDPYTF.

The CDR3 coding sequence is TGCAGTGCCCACGTCGGACAGATTAGCAATCAGCCCCAGCATTTT. This translates into CSAHVGQISNQPQHF. J is TRBJ1-5 and V is TRBV20-1; D is possibly TRBD1 (6 bases). Germline V gene sequence: CDR1 DFQATT, CDR2 SNEGSKA (reference sequence). CDR3 size: 15 residues. The V and J ends lost 6 bases and 0 bases respectively, with 15 bases between them.

This chain joins TRBV7-3 and TRBJ2-1; TRBD1 matches at 11 bases. V lost 2 bases to trimming and J lost 15 bases; unmatched junction nucleotides: 6. The CDR3 contains 13 residues. The germline V gene encodes CDR1 SGHTA and CDR2 FQGTGA. The CDR3 sequence: CASSLAMDRGLFF. The CDR3 nucleotides are TGTGCCAGCAGCTTAGCAATGGACAGGGGGCTGTTCTTC.

V gene TRBV10-3 combines with J gene TRBJ2-1; TRBD2 is a possible D gene (5 bases). CDR1 and CDR2 (germline): ENHRY, SYGVKD. The CDR3 length is 14 residues. Trimming pared 4 bases from V and 7 bases from J, leaving 14 bases between. This CDR3 is CAISGGSLSNEQFF. The CDR3, as DNA: TGTGCCATCAGTGGAGGGAGCCTCTCTAATGAGCAGTTCTTC.